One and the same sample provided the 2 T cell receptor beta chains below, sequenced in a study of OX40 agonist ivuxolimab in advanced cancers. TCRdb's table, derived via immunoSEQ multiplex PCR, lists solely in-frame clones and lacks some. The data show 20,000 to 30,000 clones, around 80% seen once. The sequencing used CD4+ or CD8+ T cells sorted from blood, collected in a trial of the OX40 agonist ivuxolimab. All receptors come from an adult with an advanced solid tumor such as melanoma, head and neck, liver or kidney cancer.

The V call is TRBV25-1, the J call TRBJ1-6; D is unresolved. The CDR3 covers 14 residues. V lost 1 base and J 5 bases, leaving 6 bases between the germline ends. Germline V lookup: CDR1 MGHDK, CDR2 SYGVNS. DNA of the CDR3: TGTGCCAGCAGTGAATTAACGGATAATTCACCCCTCCACTTT. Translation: CASSELTDNSPLHF.

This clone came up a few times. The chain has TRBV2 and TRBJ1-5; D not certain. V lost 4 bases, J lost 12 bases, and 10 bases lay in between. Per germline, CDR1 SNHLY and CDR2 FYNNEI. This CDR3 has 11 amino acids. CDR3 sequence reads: CASSAGSGQHF. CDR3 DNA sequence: TGTGCCAGCAGTGCTGGGTCAGGCCAGCATTTT.